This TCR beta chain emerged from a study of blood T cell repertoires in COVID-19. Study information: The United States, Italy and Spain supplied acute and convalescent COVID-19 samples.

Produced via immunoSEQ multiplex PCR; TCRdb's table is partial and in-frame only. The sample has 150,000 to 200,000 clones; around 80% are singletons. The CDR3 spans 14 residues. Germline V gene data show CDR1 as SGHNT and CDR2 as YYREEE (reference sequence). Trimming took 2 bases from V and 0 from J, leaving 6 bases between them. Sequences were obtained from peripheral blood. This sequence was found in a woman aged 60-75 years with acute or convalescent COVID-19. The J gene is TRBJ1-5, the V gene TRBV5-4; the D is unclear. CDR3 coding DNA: TGTGCCAGCAGCTTCCGAGATAGCAATCAGCCCCAGCATTTT. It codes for CASSFRDSNQPQHF. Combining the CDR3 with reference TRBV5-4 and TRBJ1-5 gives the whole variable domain ETGVTQSPTHLIKTRGQQVTLRCSSQSGHNTVSWYQQALGQGPQFIFQYYREEENGRGNFPPRFSGLQFPNYSSELNVNALELDDSALYLCASSFRDSNQPQHFGDGTRLSIL.